This T cell receptor beta chain was retrieved from a study of a mutant IDH1 vaccine in newly diagnosed glioma. Study-level background: Vaccines were begun 4-6 weeks after radiotherapy alone, or with temozolomide cycles. A roughly 62% male, approximately 40% female split and a mean age of roughly 44 years characterized treated patients.

CDR1 MGHRA and CDR2 YSYEKL come from the germline V gene. Trimming cost V 3 bases and J 2 bases; bases outside gene matches: 1. The CDR3 totals 14 residues. Time point described: week 11, during vaccination. Vaccinated patients received 300 ug of mutant IDH1 20-mer peptide per dose, with topical imiquimod. Of note for this clone: Its antigen is unknown. This same CDR3 is encoded by further DNA sequences in the sample.

This table comes from immunoSEQ multiplex PCR, and its TCRdb copy is limited to in-frame clones, with some not included. The profile covers fewer than 70,000 clones, with 75% to 90% appearing a single time and 1.5% to 2% taken by the ten largest. Overall study findings and caveats: Top peripheral T cell clonotype shifts appeared unrelated to pseudoprogression. Vaccine-induced immune responses were detected in about 95% of patients.

The origin of this receptor is a man in his forties with glioma. Material: PBMCs, obtained from a glioma patient whose treatment included an IDH1 peptide vaccine. This sequence joins TRBV4-1 and TRBJ1-2; 9 bases align to TRBD1. CDR3 bases: TGCGCCAGCAGCCAGGACAGGGGCAACTATGGCTACACCTTC. This translates into CASSQDRGNYGYTF.